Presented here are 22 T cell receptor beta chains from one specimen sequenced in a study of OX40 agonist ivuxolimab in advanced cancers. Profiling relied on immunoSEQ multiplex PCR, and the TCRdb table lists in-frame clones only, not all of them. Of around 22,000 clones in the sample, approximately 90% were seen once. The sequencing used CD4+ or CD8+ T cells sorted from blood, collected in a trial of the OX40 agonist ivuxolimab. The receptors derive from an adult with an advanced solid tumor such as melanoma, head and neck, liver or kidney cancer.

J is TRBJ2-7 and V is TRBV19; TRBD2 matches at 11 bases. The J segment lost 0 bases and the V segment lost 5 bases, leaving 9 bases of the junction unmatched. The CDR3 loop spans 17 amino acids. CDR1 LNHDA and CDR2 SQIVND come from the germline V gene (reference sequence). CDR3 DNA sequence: TGTGCCAGTAGTTTCACACTAGCGGGAGCGCTCTCCTACGAGCAGTACTTC. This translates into CASSFTLAGALSYEQYF.

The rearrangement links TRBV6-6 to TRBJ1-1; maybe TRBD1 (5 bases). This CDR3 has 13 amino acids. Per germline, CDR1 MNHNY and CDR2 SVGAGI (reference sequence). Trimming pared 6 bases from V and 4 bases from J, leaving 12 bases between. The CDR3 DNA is TGTGCCAGCAGGAAAGGGACGGGCACTGAAGCTTTCTTT. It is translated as CASRKGTGTEAFF.

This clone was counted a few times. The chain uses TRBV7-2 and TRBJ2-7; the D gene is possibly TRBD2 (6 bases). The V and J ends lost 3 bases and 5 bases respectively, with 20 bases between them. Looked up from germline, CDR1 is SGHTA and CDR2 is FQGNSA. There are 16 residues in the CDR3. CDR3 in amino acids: CASSFFGGGLLHEQYF. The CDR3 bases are TGTGCCAGCAGCTTCTTCGGGGGAGGTCTCCTTCACGAGCAGTACTTC.

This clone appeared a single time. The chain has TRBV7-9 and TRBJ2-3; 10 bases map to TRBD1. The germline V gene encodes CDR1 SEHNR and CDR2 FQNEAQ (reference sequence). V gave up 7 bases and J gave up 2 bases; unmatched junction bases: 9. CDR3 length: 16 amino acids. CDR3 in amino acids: CASTLPGQGNTDTQYF. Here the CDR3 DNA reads TGTGCCAGCACACTTCCGGGACAGGGGAACACAGATACGCAGTATTTT.

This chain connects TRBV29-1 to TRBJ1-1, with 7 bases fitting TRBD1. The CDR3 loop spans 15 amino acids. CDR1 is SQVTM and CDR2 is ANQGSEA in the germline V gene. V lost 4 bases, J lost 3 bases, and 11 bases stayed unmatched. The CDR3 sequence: CSVAQTGVGDTEAFF. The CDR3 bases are TGCAGCGTTGCACAAACAGGGGTGGGAGACACTGAAGCTTTCTTT.

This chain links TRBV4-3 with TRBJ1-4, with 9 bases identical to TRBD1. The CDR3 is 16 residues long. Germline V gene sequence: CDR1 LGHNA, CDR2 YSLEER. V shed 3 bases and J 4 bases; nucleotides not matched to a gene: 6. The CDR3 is CASSQDGTGLNEKLFF. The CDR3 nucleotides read TGCGCCAGCAGCCAGGACGGGACAGGGCTTAATGAAAAACTGTTTTTT.

This CDR3 is CSVGGSNYGYTF. In DNA form, the CDR3 reads TGCAGCGTTGGGGGCAGTAACTATGGCTACACCTTC. The V and J genes are TRBV29-1 and TRBJ1-2, with D tentatively TRBD1 (5 bases). Trimming removed 4 bases from V and 1 base from J, with 7 bases in between. CDR3 length: 12 amino acids. Germline CDR1 SQVTM, CDR2 ANQGSEA.

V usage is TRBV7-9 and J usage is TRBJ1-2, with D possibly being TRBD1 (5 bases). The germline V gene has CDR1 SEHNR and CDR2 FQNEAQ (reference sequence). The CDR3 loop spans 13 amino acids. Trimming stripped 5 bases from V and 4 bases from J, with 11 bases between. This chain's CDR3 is CASSPVGLYGYTF. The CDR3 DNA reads TGTGCCAGCAGCCCGGTGGGACTCTATGGCTACACCTTC.

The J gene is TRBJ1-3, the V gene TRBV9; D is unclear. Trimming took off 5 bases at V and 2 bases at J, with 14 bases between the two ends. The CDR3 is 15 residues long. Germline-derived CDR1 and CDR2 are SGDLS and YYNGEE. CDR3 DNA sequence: TGTGCCAGCAGTAACTATCCTTGGCCTGGAAACACCATATATTTT. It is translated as CASSNYPWPGNTIYF.

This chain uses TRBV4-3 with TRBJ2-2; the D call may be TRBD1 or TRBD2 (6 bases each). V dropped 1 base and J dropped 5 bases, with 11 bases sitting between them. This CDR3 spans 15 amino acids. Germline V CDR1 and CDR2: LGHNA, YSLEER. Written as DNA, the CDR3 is TGCGCCAGCAGCCAAGCAGGAGGGGGAACCGGGGAGCTGTTTTTT. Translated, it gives CASSQAGGGTGELFF.

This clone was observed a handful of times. CDR3 residues: CASSLGGQGTYEQYF. The CDR3 DNA follows: TGTGCCAGCAGCTTAGGTGGACAGGGTACCTACGAGCAGTACTTC. The chain recombines TRBV7-2 with TRBJ2-7, with 8 bases identical to TRBD1. The CDR3 totals 15 residues. Trimming cost V 1 base and J 2 bases; bases outside gene matches: 4. Germline loops: CDR1 SGHTA, CDR2 FQGNSA.

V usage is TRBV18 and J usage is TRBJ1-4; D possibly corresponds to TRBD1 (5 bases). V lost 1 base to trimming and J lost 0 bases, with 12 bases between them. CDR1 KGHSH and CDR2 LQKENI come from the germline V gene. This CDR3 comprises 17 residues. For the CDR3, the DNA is TGTGCCAGCTCACCACGGGGACCTTATGCAACTAATGAAAAACTGTTTTTT. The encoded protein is CASSPRGPYATNEKLFF. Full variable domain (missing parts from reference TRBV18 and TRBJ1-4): NAGVMQNPRHLVRRRGQEARLRCSPMKGHSHVYWYRQLPEEGLKFMVYLQKENIIDESGMPKERFSAEFPKEGPSILRIQQVVRGDSAAYFCASSPRGPYATNEKLFFGSGTQLSVL.

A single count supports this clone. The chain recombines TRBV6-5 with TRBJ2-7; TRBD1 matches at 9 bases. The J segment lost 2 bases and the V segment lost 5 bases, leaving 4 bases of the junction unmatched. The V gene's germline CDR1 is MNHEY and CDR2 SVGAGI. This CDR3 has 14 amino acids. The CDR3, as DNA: TGTGCCAGCAGTGGGGGGACAGGGACCTACGAGCAGTACTTC. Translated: CASSGGTGTYEQYF.

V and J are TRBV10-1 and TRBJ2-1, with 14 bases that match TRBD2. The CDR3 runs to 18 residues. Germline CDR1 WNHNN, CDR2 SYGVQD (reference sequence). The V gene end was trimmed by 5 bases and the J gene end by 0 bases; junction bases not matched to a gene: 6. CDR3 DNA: TGCGCCAGCAGTCAGGGACTAGCGGGGGAGAGCTCCTACAATGAGCAGTTCTTC. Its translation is CASSQGLAGESSYNEQFF.

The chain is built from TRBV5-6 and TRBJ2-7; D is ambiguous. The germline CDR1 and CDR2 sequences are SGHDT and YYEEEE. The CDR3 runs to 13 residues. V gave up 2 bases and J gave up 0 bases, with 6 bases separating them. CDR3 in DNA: TGTGCCAGCAGCTTCGGCTACTCCTACGAGCAGTACTTC. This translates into CASSFGYSYEQYF.

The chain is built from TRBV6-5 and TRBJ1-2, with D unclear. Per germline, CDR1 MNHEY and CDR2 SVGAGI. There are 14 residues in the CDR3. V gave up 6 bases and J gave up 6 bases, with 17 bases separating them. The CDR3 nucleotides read TGTGCCAGCAGCCTCCTGTCTGGGTCAGATGGCTACACCTTC. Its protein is CASSLLSGSDGYTF.

CDR3: CASSLGGRERDTQYF. The CDR3 DNA sequence: TGTGCCAGCAGTCTTGGGGGGCGGGAGCGAGATACGCAGTATTTT. The V call is TRBV11-2, the J call TRBJ2-3; possible D gene TRBD2, 7 bases. The CDR3 is made up of 15 amino acids. CDR1 and CDR2 from the germline V gene are SGHAT and FQNNGV. With 6 bases removed from V and 5 bases from J, the gap between germline ends came to 18 bases.

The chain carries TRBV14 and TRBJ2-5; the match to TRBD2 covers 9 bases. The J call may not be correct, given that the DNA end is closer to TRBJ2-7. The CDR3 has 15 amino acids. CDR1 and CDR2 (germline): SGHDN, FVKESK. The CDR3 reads CASSQGREGQYEQYF. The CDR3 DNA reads TGTGCCAGCAGCCAAGGGCGGGAGGGCCAATACGAGCAGTACTTC.

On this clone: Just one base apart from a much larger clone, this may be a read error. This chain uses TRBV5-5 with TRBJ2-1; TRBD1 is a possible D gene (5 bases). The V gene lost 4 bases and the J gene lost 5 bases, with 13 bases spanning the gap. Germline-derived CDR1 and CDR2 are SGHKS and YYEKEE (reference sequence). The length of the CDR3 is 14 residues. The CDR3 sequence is CASSQGNRNNEQFF. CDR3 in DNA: TGTGCCAGCAGCCAAGGAAACAGGAACAATGAGCAGTTCTTC.

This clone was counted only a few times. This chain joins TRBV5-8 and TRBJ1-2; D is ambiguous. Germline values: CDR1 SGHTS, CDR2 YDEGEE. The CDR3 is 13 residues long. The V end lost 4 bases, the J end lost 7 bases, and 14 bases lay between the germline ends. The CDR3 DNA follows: TGTGCCAGCAGCACAGATCCGGCAGCTGGCTACACCTTC. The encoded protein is CASSTDPAAGYTF.

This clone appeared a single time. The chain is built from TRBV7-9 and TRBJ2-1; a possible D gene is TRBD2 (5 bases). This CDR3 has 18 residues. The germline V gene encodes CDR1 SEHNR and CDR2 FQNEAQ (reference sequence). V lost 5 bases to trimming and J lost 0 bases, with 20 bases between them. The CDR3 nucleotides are TGTGCCAGCAGCACCCCACCTGGGAGCGTCTTCTCCTACAATGAGCAGTTCTTC. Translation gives CASSTPPGSVFSYNEQFF.

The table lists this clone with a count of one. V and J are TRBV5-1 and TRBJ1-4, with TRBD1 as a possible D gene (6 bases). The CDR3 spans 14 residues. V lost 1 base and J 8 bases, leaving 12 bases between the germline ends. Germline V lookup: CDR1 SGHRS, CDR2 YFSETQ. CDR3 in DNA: TGCGCCAGCAGCTTGTGGCAGGGGCACGAAAAACTGTTTTTT. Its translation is CASSLWQGHEKLFF.